These 15 T cell receptor beta chains originate from one sample sequenced in a study of cytomegalovirus exposure and HLA in healthy donors. Primers included in the PCR were 60 Vbeta and 13 Jbeta primers. Measured with immunoSEQ multiplex PCR; TCRdb has only the in-frame clones, and not every one. The repertoire holds approximately 240,000 clones, with roughly 79% as singletons. Sequencing was done on a sample of PBMCs. The receptors here all came from a woman in her thirties or forties in good health and CMV-seronegative.

The rearrangement links TRBV5-4 to TRBJ1-4, with TRBD1 matching 8 bases. V dropped 0 bases and J dropped 4; count of bases not matched to a gene: 2. This CDR3 region has 15 residues. Germline V lookup: CDR1 SGHNT, CDR2 YYREEE (reference sequence). The chain's CDR3 is CASSLEGTGNEKLFF. Here the CDR3 DNA reads TGTGCCAGCAGCTTGGAGGGGACAGGTAATGAAAAACTGTTTTTT.

The chain has TRBV7-9 and TRBJ1-1; TRBD1 might be the D (5 bases). Per the germline V gene, CDR1 is SEHNR and CDR2 is FQNEAQ (reference sequence). The CDR3 length is 15 residues. The germline V and J ends were trimmed by 0 bases and 0 bases, with 8 bases remaining between them. CDR3: CASSLASGMNTEAFF. In nucleotides, the CDR3 is TGTGCCAGCAGCTTAGCCTCAGGGATGAACACTGAAGCTTTCTTT.

The chain employs TRBV2 and TRBJ1-2; 8 bases agree with TRBD1. V trimming: 10 bases; J trimming: 8 bases; junction bases outside the gene matches: 12. Germline V gene lookup returns CDR1 SNHLY and CDR2 FYNNEI. This CDR3 spans 13 amino acids. This CDR3 is CATDQDRAGGYTF. CDR3 nucleotides: TGTGCCACAGATCAGGACAGGGCTGGGGGCTACACCTTC.

This chain connects TRBV15 to TRBJ2-7, with TRBD1 matching over 8 bases. The CDR3 is 13 residues long. Germline CDR1 is LNHNV and CDR2 is YYDKDF (reference sequence). Unmatched junction bases numbered 9, after V lost 11 bases and J lost 3 bases. CDR3 coding DNA: TGTGCCGCGTCTCAGGGGGCTATCTACGAGCAGTACTTC. Amino acid sequence: CAASQGAIYEQYF.

This chain links TRBV29-1 with TRBJ1-1; a weak D match, TRBD1 (5 bases). The CDR3 covers 15 residues. Trimming left V 8 bases short and J 0 bases short, with 19 bases between. Germline V lookup: CDR1 SQVTM, CDR2 ANQGSEA. CDR3 amino acids: CSSTPPYRLNTEAFF. As DNA, the CDR3 is TGCAGCTCTACCCCCCCGTACAGGCTGAACACTGAAGCTTTCTTT.

V is TRBV9 and J is TRBJ2-3, with 14 bases matching TRBD2. CDR1 is SGDLS and CDR2 is YYNGEE in the germline V gene. J lost 4 bases, V lost 0 bases, and 4 bases had no gene match. The length of the CDR3 is 17 residues. CDR3 DNA sequence: TGTGCCAGCAGCGTAGGACTAGCGGGGGGGTATTCAGATACGCAGTATTTT. It codes for CASSVGLAGGYSDTQYF. Based on the CDR3 plus reference TRBV9 and TRBJ2-3, the full variable domain is DSGVTQTPKHLITATGQRVTLRCSPRSGDLSVYWYQQSLDQGLQFLIQYYNGEERAKGNILERFSAQQFPDLHSELNLSSLELGDSALYFCASSVGLAGGYSDTQYFGPGTRLTVL.

The chain combines TRBV2 with TRBJ2-2; 8 bases are a match to TRBD2. This CDR3 has 18 amino acids. V lost 6 bases, J lost 2 bases, and 14 bases stayed unmatched. Germline V gene data show CDR1 as SNHLY and CDR2 as FYNNEI. CDR3 sequence reads: CASSPNPPLAANTGELFF. CDR3 DNA: TGTGCCAGCAGCCCCAATCCCCCACTAGCGGCAAACACCGGGGAGCTGTTTTTT.

The CDR3 loop reads CASSLASGGANEQFF. The CDR3 DNA reads as TGCGCCAGCAGCTTGGCTAGCGGGGGGGCGAATGAGCAGTTCTTC. This sequence joins TRBV5-1 and TRBJ2-1; TRBD2 agrees at 12 bases. This CDR3 has 15 amino acids. Trimming cost V 0 bases and J 7 bases; bases outside gene matches: 2. Germline V lookup: CDR1 SGHRS, CDR2 YFSETQ.

The V gene is TRBV19, the J gene TRBJ1-2; TRBD1 matches at 11 bases. CDR1 is LNHDA, CDR2 SQIVND, per germline (reference sequence). CDR3 length: 15 residues. V trimming: 6 bases; J trimming: 7 bases; junction bases outside the gene matches: 10. The CDR3 loop is CASRNPGQGVSGYTF. The CDR3, as DNA: TGTGCCAGTAGGAACCCGGGACAGGGGGTATCTGGCTACACCTTC.

This clone was recorded a few times. The chain uses TRBV7-6 and TRBJ1-3, with TRBD1 matching over 7 bases. The CDR3 extends over 15 amino acids. Germline CDR1 is SGHVS and CDR2 is FNYEAQ. Germline trimming cut 5 bases from V and 2 bases from J; bases unmatched to any gene: 6. CDR3: CASSTSGQAGNTIYF. Here the CDR3 DNA reads TGTGCCAGCAGCACCTCCGGACAGGCTGGAAACACCATATATTTT.

This sequence joins TRBV4-2 and TRBJ1-2; no reliable D call. Trimming took off 4 bases at V and 6 bases at J, with 18 bases between the two ends. Germline V gene data show CDR1 as LGHNA and CDR2 as YNFKEQ. The CDR3 extends over 15 amino acids. This CDR3 reads CASSPRFGERNGYTF. CDR3 DNA: TGTGCCAGCAGCCCTCGGTTCGGGGAGCGGAATGGCTACACCTTC.

The chain is built from TRBV7-2 and TRBJ1-5, with 12 bases identical to TRBD1. The junction had 3 bases not matched to a gene; V was cut back by 3 bases and J by 0 bases. This CDR3 contains 17 residues. Germline CDR1 and CDR2: SGHTA and FQGNSA. DNA for the CDR3: TGTGCCAGCAGCTTGGGACAGGGGGCATATAGCAATCAGCCCCAGCATTTT. This encodes CASSLGQGAYSNQPQHF.

This clone was found once. This chain connects TRBV7-2 to TRBJ2-3; D may be TRBD1 (6 bases). Trimming removed 5 bases from V and 0 bases from J, with 9 bases in between. In germline, CDR1 is SGHTA, CDR2 FQGNSA. The CDR3 contains 14 residues. The CDR3 nucleotides are TGTGCCAGCAGCCCGGGACACAGCACAGATACGCAGTATTTT. Amino acids: CASSPGHSTDTQYF. The full variable domain, completed using reference TRBV7-2 and TRBJ2-3, is GAGVSQSPSNKVTEKGKDVELRCDPISGHTALYWYRQSLGQGLEFLIYFQGNSAPDKSGLPSDRFSAERTGGSVSTLTIQRTQQEDSAVYLCASSPGHSTDTQYFGPGTRLTVL.

The chain joins TRBV4-1 to TRBJ2-2; 9 nucleotides agree with TRBD1. The CDR3 length is 14 residues. The ends lost 4 bases at V and 6 bases at J; junction bases unmatched: 3. Germline V gene data show CDR1 as MGHRA and CDR2 as YSYEKL. DNA for the CDR3: TGCGCCAGCAGCCCGGGACAGGGTTCCGGGGAGCTGTTTTTT. Encoded protein: CASSPGQGSGELFF.

As to this clone: At the DNA level, this CDR3 is encoded by other sequences in the same sample as well. This chain joins TRBV2 and TRBJ1-1; 7 positions match TRBD1. J lost 11 bases, V lost 3 bases, and 6 bases had no gene match. The CDR3 extends over 12 amino acids. Looked up from germline, CDR1 is SNHLY and CDR2 is FYNNEI. The CDR3 DNA is TGTGCCAGCAGTGAGCAGGGGGTAGGGGCTTTCTTT. This sequence encodes CASSEQGVGAFF.